This T cell receptor (beta chain) is drawn from a study of human T cells and chemical hapten exposure. Regarding the study as a whole: Large CDR3 similarity clusters arose significantly more often from expanded TCRs than from controls.

Per the original methods: Samples ranged from roughly 23,224 to 690,600 TCRs, with a median of approximately 96,000. TCRdb independently ran MiXCR on the RACE reads; one entry per CDR3 protein. The V and J calls and clone size come from TCRdb's table, not from the authors' own analysis. Here the sample spans about 84,000 distinct CDR3 sequences, roughly a tenth being singletons. V was clipped by 6 bases and J by 3 bases; unmatched bases: 11. CDR1 is SGHAT, CDR2 FQNNGV, per germline. This CDR3 contains 17 residues. This clonotype has a handful of counts. Its antigen is unidentified. Indicated time point: patch test 3, about 24 weeks after DPC sensitization. Treatment in this sample: therapeutic diphenylcyclopropenone sensitization with weekly scalp DPC. Sequencing started from total RNA isolated from unfractionated whole blood.

This receptor was taken from a woman between 45 and 60 years old with alopecia areata. Some clones in this sample may be carry-over from other donors' samples. The chain couples TRBV11-2 to TRBJ2-3; 11 bases align to TRBD1. This specimen consisted of whole blood, obtained in connection with sensitization to the hapten diphenylcyclopropenone (DPC). CDR3: CASRTGTGGVRTDTQYF. The CDR3 DNA follows: TGTGCCAGCAGAACCGGGACAGGGGGTGTACGAACAGATACGCAGTATTTT.